The next 10 T cell receptor beta chains were all read from a single sample in a study of T cells in Graves' hyperthyroidism and ophthalmopathy. TCR beta CDR3 sequences were amplified from RNA transcripts. With the HTBI primer set, the TCR CDR3 went through a first round of RT-PCR. From the multiplex PCR reads, TCRdb called clonotypes with MiXCR, one entry per CDR3 protein. The repertoire holds 500,000 to 750,000 distinct CDR3 sequences, with 14% as singletons. Material for sequencing was blood. These receptors came from a woman between 18 and 30 years old with Graves' ophthalmopathy.

This clonotype was detected many times. The rearrangement links TRBV7-9 to TRBJ2-1, with TRBD1 matching over 10 bases. The CDR3 consists of 14 residues. Germline V gives CDR1 SEHNR, CDR2 FQNEAQ (reference sequence). V dropped 1 base and J dropped 12; count of bases not matched to a gene: 6. Here the CDR3 reads CASSLGGQGRVQFF. For the CDR3, the DNA is TGTGCCAGCAGCTTAGGGGGACAGGGGAGGGTGCAGTTCTTC.

This clonotype was counted between two and nine times. The rearrangement links TRBV11-2 to TRBJ1-4; D is undetermined. CDR3 length: 15 amino acids. Germline-derived CDR1 and CDR2 are SGHAT and FQNNGV. Trimming cost V 0 bases and J 10 bases, with 15 bases left between them. This CDR3 reads CASSLEGMDAGKLFF. Here the CDR3 DNA reads TGTGCCAGCAGCTTAGAAGGGATGGACGCAGGAAAACTGTTTTTT.

In its sample, this clonotype was seen many times. This sequence joins TRBV2 and TRBJ1-5, with 7 bases identical to TRBD1. The CDR3 spans 13 residues. Germline trimming cut 7 bases from V and 7 bases from J; bases unmatched to any gene: 7. Looked up from germline, CDR1 is SNHLY and CDR2 is FYNNEI. The CDR3 protein is CASKPGGGQPQHF. DNA for the CDR3: TGTGCCAGCAAACCGGGAGGGGGCCAGCCCCAGCATTTT.

This clonotype has a count of ten or more. The V call is TRBV28, the J call TRBJ1-2; TRBD1 aligns across 8 bases. The CDR3 has 15 amino acids. V lost 4 bases and J lost 4; bases outside the gene matches: 8. CDR1 and CDR2 (germline): MDHEN, SYDVKM. CDR3: CASSSGQGSSYGYTF. The CDR3 nucleotides read TGTGCCAGCAGTTCAGGACAGGGCTCGTCCTATGGCTACACCTTC.

The genes are TRBV20-1 and TRBJ2-3; TRBD1 aligns across 11 bases. Per germline, CDR1 DFQATT and CDR2 SNEGSKA (reference sequence). Germline trimming cut 7 bases from V and 3 bases from J; bases unmatched to any gene: 9. CDR3 size: 15 residues. The CDR3 sequence: CSGLGGTGGTDTQYF. The DNA of the CDR3 is TGCAGTGGCCTAGGTGGGACAGGGGGAACAGATACGCAGTATTTT.

The V gene is TRBV7-9, the J gene TRBJ2-1; 11 bases align to TRBD2. V shed 6 bases and J 5 bases; nucleotides not matched to a gene: 9. The CDR3 loop spans 16 amino acids. Germline CDR1 reads SEHNR; CDR2 reads FQNEAQ (reference sequence). CDR3 region: CASSLKGLAENNEQFF. The CDR3 region has the DNA TGTGCCAGCAGTCTAAAGGGACTAGCGGAGAACAATGAGCAGTTCTTC.

This clonotype was counted ten times or more. This chain joins TRBV7-9 and TRBJ1-1, with a possible D match to TRBD1 (5 bases). CDR3 length: 15 residues. In germline, CDR1 is SEHNR, CDR2 FQNEAQ (reference sequence). V lost 0 bases to trimming and J lost 0 bases, with 8 bases between them. The CDR3 DNA sequence: TGTGCCAGCAGCTTAGCGATGGGGGTGAACACTGAAGCTTTCTTT. Protein sequence: CASSLAMGVNTEAFF.

This clonotype showed up many times. The chain recombines TRBV11-3 with TRBJ2-1; a possible D gene is TRBD1 (5 bases). In germline, CDR1 is SGHNT, CDR2 YENEEA. V lost 8 bases and J lost 4, with 6 bases in between. The CDR3 is 11 residues long. CDR3: CASRQYNEQFF. The DNA for the CDR3 is TGTGCCAGCCGACAGTACAATGAGCAGTTCTTC.

This clonotype was seen a few times. This chain joins TRBV20-1 and TRBJ1-5; D is unclear. The CDR3 has 15 amino acids. Between the trimmed V and J ends, which lost 3 bases and 5 bases, there was a span of 17 bases. Germline V lookup: CDR1 DFQATT, CDR2 SNEGSKA (reference sequence). The CDR3, as DNA: TGCAGTGCTAGTGTGTCGCCAGCTTCCGATCAGCCCCAGCATTTT. Translating it yields CSASVSPASDQPQHF.

V usage is TRBV5-1 and J usage is TRBJ2-3, with 8 positions matching TRBD2. Germline-derived CDR1 and CDR2 are SGHRS and YFSETQ. The CDR3 contains 16 residues. Trimming at V came to 3 bases and at J to 2 bases, leaving 8 bases not matched to a gene. In DNA form, the CDR3 reads TGCGCCAGCAGCTCCTCTGTAGCGGGAAACACAGATACGCAGTATTTT. Encoded protein: CASSSSVAGNTDTQYF.